This T cell receptor (beta chain) was identified during a study of PD-1 blockade in classical Hodgkin lymphoma. As to this clone: Its antigen is as yet unknown.

Overall study findings and caveats: Only CD4+ TCR diversity, not CD8+, had risen significantly by C4D1. Healthy donors were reported to have higher baseline TCR diversity than newly diagnosed patients. Partial responders and progressors had significantly lower baseline TCR diversity.

Assay: immunoSEQ multiplex PCR; the TCRdb copy retains only in-frame clones and omits some. The sample has 11,000 to 15,000 clones, approximately 80% seen once. Time point: cycle 4 day 1 (C4D1), after about 6 weeks of nivolumab. All trial patients relapsed after autologous stem cell transplantation. Patients had relapsed/refractory classical Hodgkin lymphoma with complete response, partial response or progressive disease as best response. The length of the CDR3 is 13 residues. Trimming took 5 bases from V and 6 from J; bases not matched to a gene: 4. From germline, CDR1 is MDHEN and CDR2 SYDVKM. This rearrangement joins TRBV28 to TRBJ1-2; 9 bases agree with TRBD1. This receptor was obtained from a human donor with classical Hodgkin lymphoma. The sample in question was peripheral blood mononuclear cells (PBMCs), obtained before the fourth cycle of nivolumab. CDR3: CASSLGTGNGYTF. The CDR3 nucleotides are TGTGCCAGCAGTCTGGGGACAGGGAATGGCTACACCTTC.